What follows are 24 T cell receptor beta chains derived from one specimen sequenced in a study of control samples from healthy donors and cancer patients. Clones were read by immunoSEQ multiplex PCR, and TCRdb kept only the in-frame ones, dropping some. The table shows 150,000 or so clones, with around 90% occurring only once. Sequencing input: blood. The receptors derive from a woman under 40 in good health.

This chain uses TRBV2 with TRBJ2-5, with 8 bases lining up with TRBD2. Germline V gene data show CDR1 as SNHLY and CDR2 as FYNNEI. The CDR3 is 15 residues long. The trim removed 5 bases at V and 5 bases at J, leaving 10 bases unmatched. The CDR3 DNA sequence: TGTGCCAGCAGTTCCTGGGGCGGCGGGAGGGAGACCCAGTACTTC. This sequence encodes CASSSWGGGRETQYF.

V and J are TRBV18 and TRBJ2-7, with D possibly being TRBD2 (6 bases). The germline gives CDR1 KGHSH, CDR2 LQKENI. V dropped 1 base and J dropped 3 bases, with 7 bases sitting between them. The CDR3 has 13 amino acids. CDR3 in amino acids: CASSPLGGYEQYF. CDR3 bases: TGTGCCAGCTCACCACTCGGGGGCTACGAGCAGTACTTC.

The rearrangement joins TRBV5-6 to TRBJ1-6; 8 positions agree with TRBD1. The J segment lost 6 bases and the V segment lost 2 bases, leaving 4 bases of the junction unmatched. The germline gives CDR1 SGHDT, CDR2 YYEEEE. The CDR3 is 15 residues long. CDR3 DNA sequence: TGTGCCAGCAGCTTAGAGACAGGGGTTAATTCACCCCTCCACTTT. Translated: CASSLETGVNSPLHF.

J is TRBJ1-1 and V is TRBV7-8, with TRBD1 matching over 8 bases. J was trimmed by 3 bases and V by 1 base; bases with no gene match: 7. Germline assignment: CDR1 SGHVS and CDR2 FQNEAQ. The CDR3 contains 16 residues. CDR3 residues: CASSLEAGGLYTEAFF. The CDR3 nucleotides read TGTGCCAGCAGCTTAGAGGCAGGGGGCCTTTACACTGAAGCTTTCTTT.

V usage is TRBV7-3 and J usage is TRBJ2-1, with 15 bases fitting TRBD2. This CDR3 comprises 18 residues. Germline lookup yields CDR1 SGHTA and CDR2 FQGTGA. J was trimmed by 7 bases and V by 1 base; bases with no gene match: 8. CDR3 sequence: CASSLRGTSGRLGNEQFF. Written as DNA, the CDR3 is TGTGCCAGCAGCTTAAGGGGGACTAGCGGGAGGCTCGGGAATGAGCAGTTCTTC.

CDR3 DNA: TGTGCCAGCAGTTACCTCAGTGGGAGGGGCGTGATTGAAGCTTTCTTT. Its translation is CASSYLSGRGVIEAFF. The J gene is TRBJ1-1, the V gene TRBV6-5, with D possibly being TRBD1 (5 bases). This CDR3 has 16 residues. V was trimmed by 2 bases and J by 7 bases, leaving 20 bases between them. Germline-derived CDR1 and CDR2 are MNHEY and SVGAGI.

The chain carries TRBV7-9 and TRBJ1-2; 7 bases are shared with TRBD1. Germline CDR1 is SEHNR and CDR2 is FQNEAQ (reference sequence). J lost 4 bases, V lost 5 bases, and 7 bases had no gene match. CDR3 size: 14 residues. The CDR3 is CASSVLGTAYGYTF. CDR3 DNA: TGTGCCAGCAGCGTCCTTGGGACAGCCTATGGCTACACCTTC.

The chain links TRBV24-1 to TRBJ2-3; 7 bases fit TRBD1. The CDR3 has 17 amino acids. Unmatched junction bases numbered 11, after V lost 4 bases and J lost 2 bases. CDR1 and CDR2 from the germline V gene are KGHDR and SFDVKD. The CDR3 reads CATSDTRRGHATDTQYF. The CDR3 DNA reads TGTGCCACCAGTGACACGAGAAGGGGGCATGCCACAGATACGCAGTATTTT.

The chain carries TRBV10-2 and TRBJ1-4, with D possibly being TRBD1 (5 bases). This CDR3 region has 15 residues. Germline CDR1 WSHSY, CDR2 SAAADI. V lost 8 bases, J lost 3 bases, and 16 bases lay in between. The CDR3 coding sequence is TGCGCCAGCGGGTCTAGTGGGGCACCTAATGAAAAACTGTTTTTT. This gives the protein CASGSSGAPNEKLFF.

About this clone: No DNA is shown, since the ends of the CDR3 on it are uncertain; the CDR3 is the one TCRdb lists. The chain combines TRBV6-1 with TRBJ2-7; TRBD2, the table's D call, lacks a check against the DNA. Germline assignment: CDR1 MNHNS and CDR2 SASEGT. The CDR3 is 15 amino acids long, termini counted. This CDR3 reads CASSEVAGGSGDRYF.

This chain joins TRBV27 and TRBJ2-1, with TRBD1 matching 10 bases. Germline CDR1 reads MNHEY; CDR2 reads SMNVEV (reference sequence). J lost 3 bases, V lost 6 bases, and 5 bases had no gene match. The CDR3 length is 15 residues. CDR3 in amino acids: CASRPGTGVYNEQFF. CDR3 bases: TGTGCCAGCAGGCCCGGGACAGGGGTCTACAATGAGCAGTTCTTC.

The chain's CDR3 is CASSLSAGRTYEQYF. The CDR3 coding sequence is TGTGCCAGCAGCTTATCGGCGGGCCGGACCTACGAGCAGTACTTC. This chain connects TRBV7-2 to TRBJ2-7; D may be TRBD2 (5 bases). Looked up from germline, CDR1 is SGHTA and CDR2 is FQGNSA. Trimming took 2 bases from V and 2 from J, leaving 13 bases between them. The length of the CDR3 is 15 residues.

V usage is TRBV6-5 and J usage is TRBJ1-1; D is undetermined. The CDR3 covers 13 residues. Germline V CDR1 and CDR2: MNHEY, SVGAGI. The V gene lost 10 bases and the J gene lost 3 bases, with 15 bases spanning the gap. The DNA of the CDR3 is TGTGCCACGCAATCAGGACCGTACACTGAAGCTTTCTTT. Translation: CATQSGPYTEAFF.

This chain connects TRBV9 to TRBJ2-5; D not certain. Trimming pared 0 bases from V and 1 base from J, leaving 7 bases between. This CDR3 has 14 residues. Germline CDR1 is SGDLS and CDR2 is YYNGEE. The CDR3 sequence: CASSVGGTQETQYF. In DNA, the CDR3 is TGTGCCAGCAGCGTAGGGGGTACCCAAGAGACCCAGTACTTC. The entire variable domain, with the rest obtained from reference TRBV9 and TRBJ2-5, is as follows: DSGVTQTPKHLITATGQRVTLRCSPRSGDLSVYWYQQSLDQGLQFLIQYYNGEERAKGNILERFSAQQFPDLHSELNLSSLELGDSALYFCASSVGGTQETQYFGPGTRLLVL.

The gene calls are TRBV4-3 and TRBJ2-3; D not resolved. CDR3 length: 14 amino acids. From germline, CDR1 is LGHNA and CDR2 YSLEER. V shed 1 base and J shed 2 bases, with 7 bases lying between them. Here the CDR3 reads CASSQGFATDTQYF. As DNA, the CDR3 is TGCGCCAGCAGCCAAGGGTTCGCCACAGATACGCAGTATTTT.

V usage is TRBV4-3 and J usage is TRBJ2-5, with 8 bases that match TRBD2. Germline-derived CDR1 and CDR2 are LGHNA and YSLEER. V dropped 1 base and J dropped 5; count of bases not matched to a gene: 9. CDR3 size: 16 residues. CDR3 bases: TGCGCCAGCAGCCAAGGACGGGCGGGGGGCGCGGAGACCCAGTACTTC. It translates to CASSQGRAGGAETQYF.

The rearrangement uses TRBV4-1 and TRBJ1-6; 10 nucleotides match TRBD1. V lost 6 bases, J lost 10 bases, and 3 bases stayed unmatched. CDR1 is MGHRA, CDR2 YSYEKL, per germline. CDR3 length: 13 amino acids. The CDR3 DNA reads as TGCGCCAGCAGAGACAGGGGGCGATCACCCCTCCACTTT. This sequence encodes CASRDRGRSPLHF.

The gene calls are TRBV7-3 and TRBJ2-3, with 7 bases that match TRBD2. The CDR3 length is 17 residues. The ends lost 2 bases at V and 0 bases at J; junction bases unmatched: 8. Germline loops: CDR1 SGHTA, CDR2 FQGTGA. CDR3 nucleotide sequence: TGTGCCAGCAGCTTAGGTGGAGCGGGGACTAGCACAGATACGCAGTATTTT. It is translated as CASSLGGAGTSTDTQYF.

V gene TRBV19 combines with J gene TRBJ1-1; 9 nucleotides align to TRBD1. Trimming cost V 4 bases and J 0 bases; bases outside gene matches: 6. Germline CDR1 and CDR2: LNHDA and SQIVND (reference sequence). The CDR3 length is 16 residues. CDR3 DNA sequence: TGTGCCAGTAGTACTCCAAGGACAGGGGTGAACACTGAAGCTTTCTTT. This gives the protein CASSTPRTGVNTEAFF. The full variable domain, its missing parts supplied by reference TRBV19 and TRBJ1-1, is DGGITQSPKYLFRKEGQNVTLSCEQNLNHDAMYWYRQDPGQGLRLIYYSQIVNDFQKGDIAEGYSVSREKKESFPLTVTSAQKNPTAFYLCASSTPRTGVNTEAFFGQGTRLTVV.

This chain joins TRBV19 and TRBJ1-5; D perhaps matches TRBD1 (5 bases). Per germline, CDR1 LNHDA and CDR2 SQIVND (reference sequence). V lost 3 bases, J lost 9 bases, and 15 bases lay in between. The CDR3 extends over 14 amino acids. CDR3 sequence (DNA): TGTGCCAGTAGTATCTATTGGGGGAGTGGGCCCCAGCATTTT. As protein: CASSIYWGSGPQHF.

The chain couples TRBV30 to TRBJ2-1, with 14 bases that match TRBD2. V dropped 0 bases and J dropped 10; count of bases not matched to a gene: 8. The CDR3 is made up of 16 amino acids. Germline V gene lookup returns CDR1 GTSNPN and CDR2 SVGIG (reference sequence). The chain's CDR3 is CAWSVPGTSGSDEQFF. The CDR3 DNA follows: TGTGCCTGGAGTGTACCCGGGACTAGCGGGAGCGACGAGCAGTTCTTC.

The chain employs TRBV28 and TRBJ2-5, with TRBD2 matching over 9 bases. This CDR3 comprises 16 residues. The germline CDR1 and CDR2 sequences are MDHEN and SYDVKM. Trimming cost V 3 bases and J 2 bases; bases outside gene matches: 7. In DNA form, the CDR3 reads TGTGCCAGCAGTTTGAAAGGACTAGCGCTTCAAGAGACCCAGTACTTC. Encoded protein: CASSLKGLALQETQYF. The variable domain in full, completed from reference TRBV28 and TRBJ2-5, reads DVKVTQSSRYLVKRTGEKVFLECVQDMDHENMFWYRQDPGLGLRLIYFSYDVKMKEKGDIPEGYSVSREKKERFSLILESASTNQTSMYLCASSLKGLALQETQYFGPGTRLLVL.

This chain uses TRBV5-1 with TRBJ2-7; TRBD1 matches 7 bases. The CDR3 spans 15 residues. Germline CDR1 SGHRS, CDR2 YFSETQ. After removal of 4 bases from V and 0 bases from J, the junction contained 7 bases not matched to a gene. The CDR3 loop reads CASSIPGGSSYEQYF. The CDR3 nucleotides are TGCGCCAGCAGCATACCAGGGGGTAGCTCCTACGAGCAGTACTTC.

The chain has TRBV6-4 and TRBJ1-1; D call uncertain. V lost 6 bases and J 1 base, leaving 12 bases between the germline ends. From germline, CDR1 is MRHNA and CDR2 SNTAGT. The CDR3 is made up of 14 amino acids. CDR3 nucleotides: TGTGCCAGCAGGGAAATGGCACGGAACACTGAAGCTTTCTTT. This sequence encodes CASREMARNTEAFF.